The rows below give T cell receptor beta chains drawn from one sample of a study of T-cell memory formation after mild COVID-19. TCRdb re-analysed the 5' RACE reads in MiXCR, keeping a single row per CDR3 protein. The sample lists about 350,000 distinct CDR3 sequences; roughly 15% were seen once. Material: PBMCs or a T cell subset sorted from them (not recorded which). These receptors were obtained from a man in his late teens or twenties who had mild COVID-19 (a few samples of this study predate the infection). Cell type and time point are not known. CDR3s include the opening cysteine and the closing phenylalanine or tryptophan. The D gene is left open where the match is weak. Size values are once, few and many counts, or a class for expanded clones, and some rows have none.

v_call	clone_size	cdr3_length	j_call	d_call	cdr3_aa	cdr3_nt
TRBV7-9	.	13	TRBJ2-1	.	CASSLNWDPLLVF	TGTGCCAGCAGCTTAAATTGGGACCCCCTTTTAGTCTTC
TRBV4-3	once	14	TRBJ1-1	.	CASSQQNLNTEAFF	TGCGCCAGCAGCCAACAGAATCTGAACACTGAAGCTTTCTTT
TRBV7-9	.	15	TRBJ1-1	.	CASSLRTGGWTEAFF	TGTGCCAGCAGCTTACGCACTGGGGGATGGACTGAAGCTTTCTTT
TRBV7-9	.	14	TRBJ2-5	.	CASSGSGFQETQYF	TGTGCCAGCAGCGGTTCTGGGTTCCAAGAGACCCAGTACTTC
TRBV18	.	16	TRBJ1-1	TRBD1	CASSPRGPETNTEAFF	TGTGCCAGCTCACCAAGGGGGCCTGAGACGAACACTGAAGCTTTCTTT
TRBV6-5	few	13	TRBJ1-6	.	CASSYSLISPLHF	TGTGCCAGCAGTTACTCCCTTATTTCACCCCTCCACTTT
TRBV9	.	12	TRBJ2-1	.	CASSVVSNEQFF	TGTGCCAGCAGCGTAGTTTCGAATGAGCAGTTCTTC
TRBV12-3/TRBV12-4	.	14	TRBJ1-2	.	CASSFGRGLRGYTF	TGTGCCAGCAGTTTCGGCAGGGGTCTTCGGGGCTACACCTTC
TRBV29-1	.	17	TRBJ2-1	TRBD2	CSVEDGRGGLVGNEQFF	TGCAGCGTTGAAGATGGGCGGGGGGGCCTCGTAGGCAATGAGCAGTTCTTC
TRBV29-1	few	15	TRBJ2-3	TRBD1	CSAMTGGGRTDTQYF	TGCAGCGCTATGACAGGGGGCGGTCGTACAGATACGCAGTATTTT
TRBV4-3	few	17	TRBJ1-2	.	CASSQDLSFDPNYGYTF	TGCGCCAGCAGCCAAGATCTCAGTTTCGATCCTAACTATGGCTACACCTTC
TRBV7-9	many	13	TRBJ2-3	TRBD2	CASGTRGTDTQYF	TGTGCCAGCGGGACTAGGGGCACAGATACGCAGTATTTT
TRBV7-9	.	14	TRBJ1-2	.	CASSLAPESGGYTF	TGTGCCAGCAGCTTGGCCCCAGAGTCTGGAGGCTACACCTTC
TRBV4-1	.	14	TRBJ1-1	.	CASRGALRNTEAFF	TGCGCCAGCAGGGGGGCGTTGAGAAACACTGAAGCTTTCTTT
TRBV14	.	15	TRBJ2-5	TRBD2	CASSHSSGGSLAQYF	TGTGCCAGCAGCCATTCTAGCGGTGGGTCGTTGGCCCAGTACTTC
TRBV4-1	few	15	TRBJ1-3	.	CASSQERVSGNTIYF	TGCGCCAGCAGCCAAGAAAGGGTCTCTGGAAACACCATATATTTT
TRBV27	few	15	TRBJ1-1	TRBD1	CASHRAGGIVTEAFF	TGTGCCAGTCACAGGGCAGGGGGGATCGTCACTGAAGCTTTCTTT
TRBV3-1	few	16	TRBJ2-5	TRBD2	CASSRGASSGQETQYF	TGTGCCAGCAGCAGAGGAGCCTCTAGCGGCCAAGAGACCCAGTACTTC
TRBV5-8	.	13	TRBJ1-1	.	CASSLAPMPEAFF	TGTGCCAGCAGCTTGGCCCCCATGCCCGAAGCTTTCTTT
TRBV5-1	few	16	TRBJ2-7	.	CASSLEVRLPINEQYF	TGCGCCAGCAGCTTGGAGGTCAGGCTACCTATCAACGAGCAGTACTTC
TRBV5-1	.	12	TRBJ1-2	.	CASSEDLGGYTF	TGCGCCAGCAGCGAGGATCTAGGGGGCTACACCTTC
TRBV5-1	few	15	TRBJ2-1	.	CASSLEIRRGNEQFF	TGCGCCAGCAGCTTGGAAATAAGGCGGGGCAATGAGCAGTTCTTC
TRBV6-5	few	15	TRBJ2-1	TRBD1	CASSYEGQGYNEQFF	TGTGCCAGCAGTTACGAGGGACAGGGGTACAATGAGCAGTTCTTC
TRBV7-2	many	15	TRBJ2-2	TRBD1	CASSFGTGTTGELFF	TGTGCCAGCAGCTTCGGGACAGGGACTACCGGGGAGCTGTTTTTT
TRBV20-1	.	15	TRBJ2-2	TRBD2	CSAPRTSGNTGELFF	TGCAGTGCGCCAAGGACTAGCGGTAACACCGGGGAGCTGTTTTTT
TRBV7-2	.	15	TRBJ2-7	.	CASSSEGRGRYEQYF	TGTGCCAGCAGCTCCGAAGGGAGGGGGCGGTACGAGCAGTACTTC
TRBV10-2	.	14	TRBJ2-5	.	CASSEGSWVETQYF	TGCGCCAGCAGTGAGGGAAGTTGGGTAGAGACCCAGTACTTC
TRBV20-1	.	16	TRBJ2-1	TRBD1	CSARGVRDRVHNEQFF	TGCAGTGCTAGGGGGGTCCGGGACAGGGTACACAATGAGCAGTTCTTC
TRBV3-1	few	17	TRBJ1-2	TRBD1	CASSQGPPGQGAHGYTF	TGTGCCAGCAGCCAGGGACCACCGGGACAGGGGGCCCATGGCTACACCTTC
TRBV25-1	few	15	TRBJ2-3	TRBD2	CASSDSGGSPDTQYF	TGTGCCAGCAGTGATAGCGGGGGGAGCCCAGATACGCAGTATTTT
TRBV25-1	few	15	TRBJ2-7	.	CASSPGGRSAYEQYF	TGTGCCAGCAGCCCTGGAGGCCGCTCAGCCTACGAGCAGTACTTC
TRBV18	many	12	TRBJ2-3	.	CASSPSTDTQYF	TGTGCCAGCAGTCCCAGCACAGATACGCAGTATTTT
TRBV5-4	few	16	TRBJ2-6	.	CASSWVRASGANVLTF	TGTGCCAGCAGCTGGGTAAGAGCCTCTGGGGCCAACGTCCTGACTTTC
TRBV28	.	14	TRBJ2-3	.	CASIDTASTDTQYF	TGTGCCAGCATCGACACCGCTAGCACAGATACGCAGTATTTT
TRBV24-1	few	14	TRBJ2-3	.	CATSDPGRTDTQYF	TGTGCCACCAGTGATCCCGGACGGACAGATACGCAGTATTTT
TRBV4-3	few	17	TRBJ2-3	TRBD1	CASSQAIGQGSTDTQYF	TGCGCCAGCAGCCAAGCGATTGGACAGGGGAGCACAGATACGCAGTATTTT
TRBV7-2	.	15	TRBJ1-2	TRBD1	CASSFGDRGQSGYTF	TGTGCCAGCAGCTTCGGGGACAGGGGGCAATCTGGCTACACCTTC
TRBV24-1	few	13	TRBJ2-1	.	CATSPGARDEQFF	TGTGCCACCAGTCCAGGGGCAAGGGATGAGCAGTTCTTC
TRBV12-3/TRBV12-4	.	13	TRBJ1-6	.	CASSLSRMTPLHF	TGTGCCAGCAGTTTAAGTCGGATGACACCCCTCCACTTT
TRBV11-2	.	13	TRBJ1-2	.	CASSMGGFYGYTF	TGTGCCAGCAGCATGGGGGGGTTCTATGGCTACACCTTC
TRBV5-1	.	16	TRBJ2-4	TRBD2	CASSGGTSRAKNIQYF	TGCGCCAGCAGCGGAGGGACTAGTAGAGCCAAAAACATTCAGTACTTC
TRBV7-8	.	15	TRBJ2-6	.	CASSPRVPGANVLTF	TGTGCCAGCAGCCCCCGGGTTCCTGGGGCCAACGTCCTGACTTTC
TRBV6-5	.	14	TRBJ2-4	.	CASSRTLAKNIQYF	TGTGCCAGCAGTCGGACACTAGCCAAAAACATTCAGTACTTC
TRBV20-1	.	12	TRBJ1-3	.	CSGSSAGNTIYF	TGCAGTGGTAGTTCCGCTGGAAACACCATATATTTT
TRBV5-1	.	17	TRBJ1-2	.	CASSLERSGVVNYGYTF	TGCGCCAGCAGCTTGGAGCGGTCGGGAGTAGTAAACTATGGCTACACCTTC
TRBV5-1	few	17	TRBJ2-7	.	CASRRSAIGQYSYEQYF	TGCGCCAGCAGGAGGTCGGCTATCGGACAGTACTCCTACGAGCAGTACTTC
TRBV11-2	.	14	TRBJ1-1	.	CASSLARDYAEAFF	TGTGCCAGCAGCTTAGCCAGGGATTACGCTGAAGCTTTCTTT
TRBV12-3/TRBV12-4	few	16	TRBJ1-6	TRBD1	CASSWGRDRRGSPLHF	TGTGCCAGCAGTTGGGGCCGGGACAGGAGAGGTTCACCCCTCCACTTT
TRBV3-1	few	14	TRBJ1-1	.	CASSPRAGNTEAFF	TGTGCCAGCAGCCCTCGTGCAGGAAACACTGAAGCTTTCTTT
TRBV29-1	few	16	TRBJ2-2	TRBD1	CSVHVPGQGAVGELFF	TGCAGCGTTCACGTACCGGGACAGGGGGCGGTAGGGGAGCTGTTTTTT
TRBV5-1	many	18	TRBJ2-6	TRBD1	CASSLLRTGRSGANVLTF	TGCGCCAGCAGCTTGCTCCGGACAGGCCGCTCTGGGGCCAACGTCCTGACTTTC
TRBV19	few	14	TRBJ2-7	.	CASSIGGGNNEQYF	TGTGCCAGTAGTATAGGAGGGGGTAACAACGAGCAGTACTTC
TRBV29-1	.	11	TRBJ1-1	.	CSVDAGNEAFF	TGCAGCGTTGACGCGGGAAATGAAGCTTTCTTT
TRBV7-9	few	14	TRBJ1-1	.	CASSSRTVAAEAFF	TGTGCCAGCAGCTCACGGACAGTTGCGGCTGAAGCTTTCTTT